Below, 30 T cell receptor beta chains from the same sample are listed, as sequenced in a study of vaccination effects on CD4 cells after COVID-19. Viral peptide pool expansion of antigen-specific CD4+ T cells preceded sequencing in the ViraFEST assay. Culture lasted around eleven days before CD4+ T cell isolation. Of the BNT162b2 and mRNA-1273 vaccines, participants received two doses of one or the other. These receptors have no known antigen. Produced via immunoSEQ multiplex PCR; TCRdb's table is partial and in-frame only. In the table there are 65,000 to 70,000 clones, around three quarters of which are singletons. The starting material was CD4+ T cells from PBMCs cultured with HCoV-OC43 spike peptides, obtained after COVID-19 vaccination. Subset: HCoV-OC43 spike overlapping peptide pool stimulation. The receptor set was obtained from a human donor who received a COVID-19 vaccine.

CDR3 bases: TGCGCCAGCAGTTTTGGGAGCTCTGGGGCCAACGTCCTGACTTTC. This encodes CASSFGSSGANVLTF. This chain joins TRBV10-2 and TRBJ2-6; D might be TRBD2 (5 bases). This CDR3 comprises 15 residues. Germline CDR1 and CDR2: WSHSY and SAAADI. V was pared by 5 bases and J by 0 bases, with 8 bases between.

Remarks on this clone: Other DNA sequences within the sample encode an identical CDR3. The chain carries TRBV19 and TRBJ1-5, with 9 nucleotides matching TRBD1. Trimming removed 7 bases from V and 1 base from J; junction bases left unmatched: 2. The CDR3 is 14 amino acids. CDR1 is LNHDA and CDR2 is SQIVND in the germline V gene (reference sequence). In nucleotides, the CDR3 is TGTGCCAGTACAGGACAGGGGAGCAATCAGCCCCAGCATTTT. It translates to CASTGQGSNQPQHF.

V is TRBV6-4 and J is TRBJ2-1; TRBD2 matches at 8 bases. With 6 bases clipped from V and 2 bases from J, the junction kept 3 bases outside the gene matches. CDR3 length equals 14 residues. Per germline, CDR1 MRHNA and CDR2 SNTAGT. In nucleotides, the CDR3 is TGTGCCAGCAGGCGGGGGGCCGCCTACAATGAGCAGTTCTTC. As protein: CASRRGAAYNEQFF.

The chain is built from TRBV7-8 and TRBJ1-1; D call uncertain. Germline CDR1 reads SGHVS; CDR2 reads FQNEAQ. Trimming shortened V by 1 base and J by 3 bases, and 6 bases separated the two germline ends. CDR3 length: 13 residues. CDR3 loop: CASSLVRHTEAFF. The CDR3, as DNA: TGTGCCAGCAGCTTAGTCAGACACACTGAAGCTTTCTTT.

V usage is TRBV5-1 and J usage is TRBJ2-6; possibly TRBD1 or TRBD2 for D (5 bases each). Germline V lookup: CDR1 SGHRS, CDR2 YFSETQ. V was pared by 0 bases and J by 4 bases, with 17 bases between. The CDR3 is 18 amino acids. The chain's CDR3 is CASSLDASAGTGANVLTF. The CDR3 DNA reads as TGCGCCAGCAGCTTGGATGCTTCGGCAGGGACCGGGGCCAACGTCCTGACTTTC.

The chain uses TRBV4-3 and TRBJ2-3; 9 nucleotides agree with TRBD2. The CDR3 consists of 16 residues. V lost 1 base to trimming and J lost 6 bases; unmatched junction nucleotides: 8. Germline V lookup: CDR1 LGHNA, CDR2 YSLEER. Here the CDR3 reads CASSQGISGGGDTQYF. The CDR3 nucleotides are TGCGCCAGCAGCCAAGGGATTAGCGGGGGAGGTGATACGCAGTATTTT.

CDR3 nucleotides: TGTGCCAGCAGCCCGGGACACAGCACAGATACGCAGTATTTT. This translates into CASSPGHSTDTQYF. The genes are TRBV7-2 and TRBJ2-3; a possible D gene is TRBD1 (6 bases). This CDR3 contains 14 residues. Germline lookup yields CDR1 SGHTA and CDR2 FQGNSA. Trimming removed 5 bases from V and 0 bases from J, with 9 bases in between.

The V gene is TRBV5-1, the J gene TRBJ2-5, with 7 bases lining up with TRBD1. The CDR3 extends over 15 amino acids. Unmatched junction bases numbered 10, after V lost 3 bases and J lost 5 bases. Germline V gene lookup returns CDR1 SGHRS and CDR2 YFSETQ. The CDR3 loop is CASSSVQGSLETQYF. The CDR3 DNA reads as TGCGCCAGCAGCTCAGTACAGGGGAGCTTGGAGACCCAGTACTTC.

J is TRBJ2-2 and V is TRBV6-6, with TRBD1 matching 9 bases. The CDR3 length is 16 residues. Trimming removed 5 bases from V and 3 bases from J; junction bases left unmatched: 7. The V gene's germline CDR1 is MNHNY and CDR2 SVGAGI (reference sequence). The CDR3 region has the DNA TGTGCCAGCAGTCGGACGGACAGGGGTTACACCGGGGAGCTGTTTTTT. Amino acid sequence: CASSRTDRGYTGELFF.

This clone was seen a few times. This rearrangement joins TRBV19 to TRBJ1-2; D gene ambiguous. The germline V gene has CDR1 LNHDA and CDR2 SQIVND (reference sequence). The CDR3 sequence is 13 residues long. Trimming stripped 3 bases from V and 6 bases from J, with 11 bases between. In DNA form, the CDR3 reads TGTGCCAGTAGTATTCCTCCGGGAAATGGCTACACCTTC. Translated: CASSIPPGNGYTF.

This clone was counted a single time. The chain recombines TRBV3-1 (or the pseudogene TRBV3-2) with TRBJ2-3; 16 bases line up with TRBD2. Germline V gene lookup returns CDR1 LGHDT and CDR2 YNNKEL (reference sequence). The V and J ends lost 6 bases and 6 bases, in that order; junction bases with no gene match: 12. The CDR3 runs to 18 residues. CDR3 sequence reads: CASSAKLGLAGGRDTQYF. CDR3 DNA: TGTGCCAGCAGTGCCAAGTTGGGACTAGCGGGGGGGCGCGATACGCAGTATTTT.

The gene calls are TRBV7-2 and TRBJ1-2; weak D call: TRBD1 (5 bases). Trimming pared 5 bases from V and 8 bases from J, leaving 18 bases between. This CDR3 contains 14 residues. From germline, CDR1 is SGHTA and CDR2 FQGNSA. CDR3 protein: CASSVQPGSEGYTF. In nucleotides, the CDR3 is TGTGCCAGCAGCGTTCAACCAGGGAGTGAAGGCTACACCTTC.

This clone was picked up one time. The CDR3 here is CASSYGAFIETQYF. The CDR3 bases are TGTGCCAGCAGTTACGGGGCCTTTATTGAGACCCAGTACTTC. The chain carries TRBV6-6 and TRBJ2-5, with a possible D match to TRBD1 (5 bases). V dropped 2 bases and J dropped 5 bases, with 12 bases sitting between them. The CDR3 has 14 amino acids. Germline loops: CDR1 MNHNY, CDR2 SVGAGI (reference sequence).

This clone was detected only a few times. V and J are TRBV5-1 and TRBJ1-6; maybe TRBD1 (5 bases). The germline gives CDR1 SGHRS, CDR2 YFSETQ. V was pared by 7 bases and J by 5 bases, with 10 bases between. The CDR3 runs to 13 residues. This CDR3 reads CASRGGDNSPLHF. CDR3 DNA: TGCGCCAGCCGGGGGGGTGATAATTCACCCCTCCACTTT. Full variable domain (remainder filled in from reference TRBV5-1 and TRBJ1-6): KAGVTQTPRYLIKTRGQQVTLSCSPISGHRSVSWYQQTPGQGLQFLFEYFSETQRNKGNFPGRFSGRQFSNSRSEMNVSTLELGDSALYLCASRGGDNSPLHFGNGTRLTVT.

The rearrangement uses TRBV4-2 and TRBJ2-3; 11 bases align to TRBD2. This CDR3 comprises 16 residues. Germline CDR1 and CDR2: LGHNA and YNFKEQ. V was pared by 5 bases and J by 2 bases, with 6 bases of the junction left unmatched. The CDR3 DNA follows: TGTGCCAGCAGCTCGATGACTAGCGGGAACACAGATACGCAGTATTTT. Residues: CASSSMTSGNTDTQYF.

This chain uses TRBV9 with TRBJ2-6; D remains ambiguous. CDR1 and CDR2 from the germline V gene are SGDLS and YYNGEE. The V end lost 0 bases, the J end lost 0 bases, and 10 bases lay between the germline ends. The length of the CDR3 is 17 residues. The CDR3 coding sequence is TGTGCCAGCAGCGTAGGCGCAGGCAGCTCTGGGGCCAACGTCCTGACTTTC. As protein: CASSVGAGSSGANVLTF.

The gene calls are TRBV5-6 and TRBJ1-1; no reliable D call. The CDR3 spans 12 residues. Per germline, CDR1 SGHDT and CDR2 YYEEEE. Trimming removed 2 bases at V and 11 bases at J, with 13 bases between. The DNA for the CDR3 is TGTGCCAGCAGCTTTATTGGAGCCGGGGCTTTCTTT. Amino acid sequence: CASSFIGAGAFF.

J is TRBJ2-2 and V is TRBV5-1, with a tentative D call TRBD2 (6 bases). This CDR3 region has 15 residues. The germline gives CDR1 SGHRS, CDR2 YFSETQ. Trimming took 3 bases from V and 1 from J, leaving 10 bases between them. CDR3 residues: CASSWDSRNTGELFF. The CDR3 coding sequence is TGCGCCAGCAGCTGGGACTCCCGGAACACCGGGGAGCTGTTTTTT.

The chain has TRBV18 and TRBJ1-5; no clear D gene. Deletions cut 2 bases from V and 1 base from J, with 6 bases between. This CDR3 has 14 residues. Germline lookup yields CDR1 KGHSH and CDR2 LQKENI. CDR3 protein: CASSPSLSNQPQHF. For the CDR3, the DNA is TGTGCCAGCTCACCATCTCTGAGCAATCAGCCCCAGCATTTT. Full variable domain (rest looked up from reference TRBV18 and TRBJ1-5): NAGVMQNPRHLVRRRGQEARLRCSPMKGHSHVYWYRQLPEEGLKFMVYLQKENIIDESGMPKERFSAEFPKEGPSILRIQQVVRGDSAAYFCASSPSLSNQPQHFGDGTRLSIL.

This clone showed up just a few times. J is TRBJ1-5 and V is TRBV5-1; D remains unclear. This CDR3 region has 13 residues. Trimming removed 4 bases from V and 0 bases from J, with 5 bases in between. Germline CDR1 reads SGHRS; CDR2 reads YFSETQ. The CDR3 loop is CASSTNSNQPQHF. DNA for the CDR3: TGCGCCAGCAGCACGAATAGCAATCAGCCCCAGCATTTT.

The CDR3 DNA reads as TGTGCCAGCAGCTTGGAGAGTAACTATGGCTACACCTTC. Encoded protein: CASSLESNYGYTF. The chain joins TRBV5-5 to TRBJ1-2; D not resolved. The V and J ends lost 0 bases and 1 base respectively, with 4 bases between them. The germline V gene has CDR1 SGHKS and CDR2 YYEKEE (reference sequence). This CDR3 region has 13 residues. Drawing the rest from reference TRBV5-5 and TRBJ1-2, the complete variable domain is DAGVTQSPTHLIKTRGQQVTLRCSPISGHKSVSWYQQVLGQGPQFIFQYYEKEERGRGNFPDRFSARQFPNYSSELNVNALLLGDSALYLCASSLESNYGYTFGSGTRLTVV.

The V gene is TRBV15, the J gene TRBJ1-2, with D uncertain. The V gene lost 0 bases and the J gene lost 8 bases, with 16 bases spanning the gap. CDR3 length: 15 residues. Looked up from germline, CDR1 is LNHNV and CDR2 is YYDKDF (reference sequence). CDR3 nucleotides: TGTGCCACCAGCAGAGATAGGAGCGCCGCTCCCGGCTACACCTTC. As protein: CATSRDRSAAPGYTF. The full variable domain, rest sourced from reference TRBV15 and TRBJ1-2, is DAMVIQNPRYQVTQFGKPVTLSCSQTLNHNVMYWYQQKSSQAPKLLFHYYDKDFNNEADTPDNFQSRRPNTSFCFLDIRSPGLGDTAMYLCATSRDRSAAPGYTFGSGTRLTVV.

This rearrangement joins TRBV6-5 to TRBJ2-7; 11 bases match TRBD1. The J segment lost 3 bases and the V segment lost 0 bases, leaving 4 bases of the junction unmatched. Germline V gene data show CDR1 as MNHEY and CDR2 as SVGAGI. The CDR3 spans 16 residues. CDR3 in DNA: TGTGCCAGCAGTTACTCCTCCGGGACAGGGGGCTACGAGCAGTACGTC. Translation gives CASSYSSGTGGYEQYV.

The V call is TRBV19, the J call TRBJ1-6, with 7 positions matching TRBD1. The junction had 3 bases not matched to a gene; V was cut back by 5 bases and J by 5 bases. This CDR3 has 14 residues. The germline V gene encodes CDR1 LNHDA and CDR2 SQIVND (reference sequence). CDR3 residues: CASSYRGHNSPLHF. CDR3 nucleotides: TGTGCCAGTAGTTACAGGGGCCATAATTCACCCCTCCACTTT.

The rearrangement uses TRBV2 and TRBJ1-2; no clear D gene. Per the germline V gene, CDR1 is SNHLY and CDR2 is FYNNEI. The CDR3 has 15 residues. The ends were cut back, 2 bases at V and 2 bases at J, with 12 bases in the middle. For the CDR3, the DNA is TGTGCCAGCAGTGAACTTGGCCTCCTAAACTATGGCTACACCTTC. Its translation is CASSELGLLNYGYTF.

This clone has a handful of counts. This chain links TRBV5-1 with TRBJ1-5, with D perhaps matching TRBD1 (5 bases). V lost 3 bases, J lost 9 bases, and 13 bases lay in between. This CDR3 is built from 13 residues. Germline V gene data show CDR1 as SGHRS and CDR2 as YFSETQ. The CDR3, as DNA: TGCGCCAGCAGCTCGGGGGGGGAGGGGCCCCAGCATTTT. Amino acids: CASSSGGEGPQHF.

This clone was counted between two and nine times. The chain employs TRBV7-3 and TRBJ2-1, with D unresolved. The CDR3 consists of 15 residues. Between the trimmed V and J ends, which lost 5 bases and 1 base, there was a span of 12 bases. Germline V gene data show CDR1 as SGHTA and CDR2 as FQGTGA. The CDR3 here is CASSPSRGSYNEQFF. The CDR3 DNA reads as TGTGCCAGCAGCCCCTCTAGAGGTTCCTACAATGAGCAGTTCTTC.

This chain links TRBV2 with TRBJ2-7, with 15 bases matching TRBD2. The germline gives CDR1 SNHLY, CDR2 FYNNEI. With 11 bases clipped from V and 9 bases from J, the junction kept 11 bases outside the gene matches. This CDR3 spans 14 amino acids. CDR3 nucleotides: TGTGCCGGGCGCCAGGGACTAGCGGGGGGACGGCAGTACGTC. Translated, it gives CAGRQGLAGGRQYV.

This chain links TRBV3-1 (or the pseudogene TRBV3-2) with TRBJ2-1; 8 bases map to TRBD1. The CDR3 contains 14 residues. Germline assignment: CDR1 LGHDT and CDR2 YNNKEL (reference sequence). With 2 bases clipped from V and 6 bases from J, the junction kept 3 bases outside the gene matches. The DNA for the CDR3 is TGTGCCAGCAGCCAAACAGGGGGTCGCAATGAGCAGTTCTTC. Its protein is CASSQTGGRNEQFF.

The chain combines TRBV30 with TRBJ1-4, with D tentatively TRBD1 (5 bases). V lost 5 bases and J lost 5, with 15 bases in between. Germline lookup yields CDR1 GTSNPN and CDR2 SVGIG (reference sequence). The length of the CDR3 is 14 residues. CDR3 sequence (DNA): TGTGCCTGGTCTGGAGGGACGGCGAATGAAAAACTGTTTTTT. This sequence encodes CAWSGGTANEKLFF.